This T cell receptor beta chain originates from a study of shared clonotypes between healthy human individuals. Study overall: Researchers drew samples from a couple of women and three men aged 18 to 49.

J gave up 6 bases and V 6 bases, and 8 bases lay outside the gene matches. The CDR3 loop spans 14 amino acids. Germline assignment: CDR1 SGHRS and CDR2 YFSETQ. It was at deep level that the assay was run. Authors' analysis steps: From ImmunoSEQ came sequences covering only the junction and carrying no quality scores, so filtering differed. Assay used: immunoSEQ multiplex PCR; TCRdb lists only in-frame clones, some missing. V, J and clone size are taken as reported in that table, and D and trimming were inferred from the DNA itself. This table has about 490,000 clones, 81% appearing once. Within Nashville, Tennessee resided all donors, each a Caucasian adult.

Sequenced input: PBMCs. This chain links TRBV5-1 with TRBJ2-7, with TRBD2 matching over 11 bases. This receptor was taken from a woman aged 35 to 49 in good health. Some clones in this sample may be carry-over from other donors' samples. CDR3 loop: CASTPTSGSFEQYF. The CDR3 coding sequence is TGCGCCAGCACTCCAACTAGCGGGAGCTTCGAGCAGTACTTC.